This passage covers 11 T cell receptor beta chains from one sample sequenced in a study of tumor and adjacent non-tumor tissue in lung cancer. A modified ARM-PCR protocol with three rounds of nested PCR amplified TCRbeta. TCRdb independently ran MiXCR on the multiplex PCR reads; one entry per CDR3 protein. The sample yields 85,000 to 100,000 distinct CDR3 sequences, 67% seen once. No cell sorting was done before RNA was extracted from the tissue. The sample consisted of lung tumor tissue. The receptors originated from a man in his sixties with non-small cell lung cancer.

The chain carries TRBV19 and TRBJ1-4; maybe TRBD1 (5 bases). The CDR3 spans 15 residues. Looked up from germline, CDR1 is LNHDA and CDR2 is SQIVND (reference sequence). CDR3 nucleotide sequence: TGTGACATTAGTCCTCCGGGAACGAGGGGTGAAAAACTGTTTTTT. Amino acid sequence: CDISPPGTRGEKLFF.

For this clonotype: A read error may account for a junction end that differs from germline. This chain links TRBV11-1 with TRBJ2-7; D is ambiguous. The germline gives CDR1 SGHAT, CDR2 FQDESV (reference sequence). The CDR3 covers 14 residues. The CDR3 protein is CASSFPGGAYERYF. In nucleotides, the CDR3 is TGTGCCAGCAGCTTCCCGGGCGGCGCCTACGAGCGGTACTTC.

This chain connects TRBV29-1 to TRBJ2-5; TRBD2 agrees at 7 bases. V dropped 5 bases and J dropped 2; count of bases not matched to a gene: 5. CDR1 is SQVTM and CDR2 is ANQGSEA in the germline V gene. The CDR3 has 13 residues. The CDR3 sequence is CSVILAIQETQYF. In nucleotides, the CDR3 is TGCAGCGTTATACTAGCGATACAAGAGACCCAGTACTTC.

This CDR3 reads CSVHGQGTEAFF. In DNA form, the CDR3 reads TGCAGCGTCCACGGACAGGGCACTGAAGCTTTCTTT. The chain employs TRBV29-1 and TRBJ1-1, with 8 bases fitting TRBD1. Unmatched junction bases numbered 4, after V lost 6 bases and J lost 4 bases. The CDR3 is 12 amino acids. Germline CDR1 is SQVTM and CDR2 is ANQGSEA.

As for this clonotype: This clone may be a read error of a much larger clone one base away. The J gene is TRBJ1-2, the V gene TRBV20-1; tentatively, D is TRBD1 (6 bases). CDR3 length: 15 residues. V dropped 3 bases and J dropped 4 bases, with 18 bases sitting between them. Germline CDR1 DFQATT, CDR2 SNEGSKA (reference sequence). CDR3 DNA sequence: TGCAGTGCTAGGCTCCCGGGGGCCGGCGGCTATGGCTACACCTTC. Amino acid sequence: CSARLPGAGGYGYTF.

Details on this clonotype: A clone one base away is much larger, so this may be a read error. The rearrangement links TRBV20-1 to TRBJ1-5, with D perhaps matching TRBD1 (5 bases). Germline CDR1 and CDR2: DFQATT and SNEGSKA (reference sequence). This CDR3 is 13 amino acids long. The V end lost 7 bases, the J end lost 9 bases, and 19 bases lay between the germline ends. The CDR3: CSVLFTGGGPQHF. CDR3 sequence (DNA): TGCAGTGTCCTGTTCACTGGGGGAGGGCCCCAGCATTTT.

In its sample, this clonotype was seen once. A much larger clone differs from this one at a single base, so this may be a read error. The V gene is TRBV28, the J gene TRBJ1-5, with unresolved D. In germline, CDR1 is MDHEN, CDR2 SYDVKM. This CDR3 contains 13 residues. V gave up 8 bases and J gave up 4 bases, with 12 bases separating them. CDR3 DNA sequence: TGTGCCAGCGGTTATGGGGTGAATCAGCCCCAGCATTTT. It translates to CASGYGVNQPQHF.

For this clonotype: One junction end does not reproduce the germline sequence, and a read error may be involved. The V gene is TRBV6-6, the J gene TRBJ2-3; D unclear. CDR1 MNHNY and CDR2 SVGAGI come from the germline V gene (reference sequence). This CDR3 has 13 amino acids. The CDR3 loop reads CASSSKNGDMQYF. The CDR3 DNA sequence: TGTGCCAGCAGTTCCAAGAACGGTGATATGCAGTATTTT.

The chain uses TRBV7-9 and TRBJ2-2, with unresolved D. V lost 6 bases and J 7 bases, leaving 9 bases between the germline ends. This CDR3 region has 12 residues. Germline CDR1 is SEHNR and CDR2 is FQNEAQ (reference sequence). CDR3 loop: CASSFQDGELFF. As DNA, the CDR3 is TGTGCCAGCAGTTTTCAGGACGGGGAGCTGTTTTTT.

About this clonotype: A read error may produce the germline difference seen at one junction end. This chain uses TRBV11-3 with TRBJ2-1; D is unresolved. Germline CDR1 is SGHNT and CDR2 is YENEEA. This CDR3 is built from 16 residues. As DNA, the CDR3 is TGTGCCAGCGGCCCCGCCCGGAGAAGCTCTTACAATAAGCAGTTCTTC. Its translation: CASGPARRSSYNKQFF.

In this sample, this clonotype turned up a few times. J is TRBJ2-5 and V is TRBV29-1; 10 positions agree with TRBD1. Germline V gives CDR1 SQVTM, CDR2 ANQGSEA. This CDR3 comprises 11 residues. For the CDR3, the DNA is TGCGGCTGGGACAGGGGAGAGACCCAGTACTTC. Its protein is CGWDRGETQYF.